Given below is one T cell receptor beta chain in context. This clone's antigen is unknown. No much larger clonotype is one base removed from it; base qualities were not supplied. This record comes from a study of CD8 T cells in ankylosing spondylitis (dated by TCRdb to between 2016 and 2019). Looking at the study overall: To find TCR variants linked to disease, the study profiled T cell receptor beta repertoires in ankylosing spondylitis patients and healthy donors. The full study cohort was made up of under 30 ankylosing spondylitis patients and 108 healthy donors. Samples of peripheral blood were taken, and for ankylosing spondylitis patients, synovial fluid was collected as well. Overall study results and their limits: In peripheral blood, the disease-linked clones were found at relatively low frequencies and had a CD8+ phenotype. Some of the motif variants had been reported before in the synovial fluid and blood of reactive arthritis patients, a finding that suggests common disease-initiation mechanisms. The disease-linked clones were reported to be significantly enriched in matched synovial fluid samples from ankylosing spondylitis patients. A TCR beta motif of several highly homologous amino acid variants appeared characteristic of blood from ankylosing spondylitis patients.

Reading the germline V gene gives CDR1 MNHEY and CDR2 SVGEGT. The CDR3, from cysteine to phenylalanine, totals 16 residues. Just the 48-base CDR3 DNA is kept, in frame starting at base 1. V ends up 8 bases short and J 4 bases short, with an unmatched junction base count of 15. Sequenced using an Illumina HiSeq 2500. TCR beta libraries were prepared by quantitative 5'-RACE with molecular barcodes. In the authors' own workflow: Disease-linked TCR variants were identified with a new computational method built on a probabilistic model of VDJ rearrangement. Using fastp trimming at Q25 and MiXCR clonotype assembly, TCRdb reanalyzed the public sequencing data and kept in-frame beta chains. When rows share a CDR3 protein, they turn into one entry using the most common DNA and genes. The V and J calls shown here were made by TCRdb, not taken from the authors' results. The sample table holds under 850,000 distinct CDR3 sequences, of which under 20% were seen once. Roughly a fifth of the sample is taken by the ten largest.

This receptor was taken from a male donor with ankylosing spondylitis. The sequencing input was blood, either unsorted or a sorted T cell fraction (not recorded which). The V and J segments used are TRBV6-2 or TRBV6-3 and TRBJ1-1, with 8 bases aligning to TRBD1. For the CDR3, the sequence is CASDWAGGRRGTEAFF. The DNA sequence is TGTGCCAGCGACTGGGCAGGGGGCCGCCGGGGCACTGAAGCTTTCTTT.